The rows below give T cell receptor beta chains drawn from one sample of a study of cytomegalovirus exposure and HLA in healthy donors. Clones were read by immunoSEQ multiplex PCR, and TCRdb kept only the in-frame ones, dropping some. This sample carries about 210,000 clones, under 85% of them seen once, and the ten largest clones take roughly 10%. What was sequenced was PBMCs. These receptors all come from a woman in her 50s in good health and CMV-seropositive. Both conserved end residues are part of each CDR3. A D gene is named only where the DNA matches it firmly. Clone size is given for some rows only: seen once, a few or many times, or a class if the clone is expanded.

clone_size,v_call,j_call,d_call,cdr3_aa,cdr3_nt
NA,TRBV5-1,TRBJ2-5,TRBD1,CASSWAGGRETQYF,TGCGCCAGCAGCTGGGCAGGGGGACGGGAGACCCAGTACTTC
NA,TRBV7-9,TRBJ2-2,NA,CASSPVLAGELFF,TGTGCCAGCAGCCCGGTTCTTGCGGGGGAGCTGTTTTTT
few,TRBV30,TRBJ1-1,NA,CAWTGFEMNTEAFF,TGTGCCTGGACGGGGTTTGAAATGAACACTGAAGCTTTCTTT
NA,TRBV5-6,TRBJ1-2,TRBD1,CASSSRQRLYNDRDYGYTF,TGTGCCAGCAGCTCAAGACAACGGCTTTATAACGACAGGGACTATGGCTACACCTTC
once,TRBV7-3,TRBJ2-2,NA,CASSRGQNTGELFF,TGTGCCAGCAGCAGGGGACAAAACACCGGGGAGCTGTTTTTT
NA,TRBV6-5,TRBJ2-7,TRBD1,CASSGNRGSYEQYF,TGTGCCAGCAGTGGCAACAGGGGTTCGTACGAGCAGTACTTC
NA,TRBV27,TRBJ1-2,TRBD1,CASSFNTGGADGYTF,TGTGCCAGCAGCTTCAATACAGGGGGCGCGGATGGCTACACCTTC
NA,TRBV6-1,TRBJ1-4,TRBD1,CASSDFTGVNEKLFF,TGTGCCAGCAGTGATTTTACAGGGGTTAATGAAAAACTGTTTTTT
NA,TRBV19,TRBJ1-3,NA,CASRGTGSGNTIYF,TGTGCCAGTAGGGGTACAGGGTCCGGAAACACCATATATTTT
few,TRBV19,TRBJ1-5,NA,CASSLGPWGGNQPQHF,TGTGCCAGTAGTTTAGGCCCTTGGGGAGGCAATCAGCCCCAGCATTTT
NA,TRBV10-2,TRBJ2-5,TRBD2,CASSPLAGGSRETQYF,TGCGCCAGCAGCCCCCTAGCGGGGGGCTCCAGGGAGACCCAGTACTTC
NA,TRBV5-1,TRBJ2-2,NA,CASSQSNTGELFF,TGCGCCAGCTCACAGTCGAACACCGGGGAGCTGTTTTTT
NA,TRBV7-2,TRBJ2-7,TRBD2,CASSLFTGGRYEQYF,TGTGCCAGCAGCTTATTTACCGGGGGGAGATACGAGCAGTACTTC
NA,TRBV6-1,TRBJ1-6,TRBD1,CASTKTGGEKSPLHF,TGTGCCAGCACCAAGACAGGGGGCGAAAAATCACCCCTCCACTTT
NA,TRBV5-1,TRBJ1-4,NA,CASSLGPGFDEKLFF,TGCGCCAGCAGCTTGGGACCGGGGTTTGACGAAAAACTGTTTTTT